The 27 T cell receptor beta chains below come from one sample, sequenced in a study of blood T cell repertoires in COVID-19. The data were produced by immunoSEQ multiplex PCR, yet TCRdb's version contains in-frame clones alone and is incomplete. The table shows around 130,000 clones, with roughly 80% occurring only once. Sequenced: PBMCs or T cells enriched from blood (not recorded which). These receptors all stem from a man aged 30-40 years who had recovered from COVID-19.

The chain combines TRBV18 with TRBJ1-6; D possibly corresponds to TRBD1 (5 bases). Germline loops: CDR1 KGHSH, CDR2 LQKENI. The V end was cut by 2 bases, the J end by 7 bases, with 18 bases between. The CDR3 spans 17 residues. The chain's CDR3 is CASSPSVGGVGNSPLHF. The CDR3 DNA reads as TGTGCCAGCTCACCATCAGTCGGGGGAGTGGGAAATTCACCCCTCCACTTT.

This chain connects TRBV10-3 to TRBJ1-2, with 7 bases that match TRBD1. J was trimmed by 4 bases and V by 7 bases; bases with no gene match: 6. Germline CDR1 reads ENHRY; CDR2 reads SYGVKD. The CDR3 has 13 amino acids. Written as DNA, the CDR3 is TGTGCCATCAAATCAGACAGGGTCTATGGCTACACCTTC. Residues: CAIKSDRVYGYTF.

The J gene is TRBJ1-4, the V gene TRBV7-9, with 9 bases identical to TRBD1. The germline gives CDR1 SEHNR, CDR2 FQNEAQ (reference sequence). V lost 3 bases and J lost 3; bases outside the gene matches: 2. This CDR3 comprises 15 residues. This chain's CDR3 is CASSFTGGSNEKLFF. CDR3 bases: TGTGCCAGCAGCTTCACAGGGGGCTCTAATGAAAAACTGTTTTTT.

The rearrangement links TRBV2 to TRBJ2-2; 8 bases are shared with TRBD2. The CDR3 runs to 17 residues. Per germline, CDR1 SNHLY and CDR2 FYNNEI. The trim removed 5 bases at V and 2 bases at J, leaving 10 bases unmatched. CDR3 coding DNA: TGTGCCAGCAGTTCACTTTCCGGGACTAGTAACACCGGGGAGCTGTTTTTT. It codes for CASSSLSGTSNTGELFF.

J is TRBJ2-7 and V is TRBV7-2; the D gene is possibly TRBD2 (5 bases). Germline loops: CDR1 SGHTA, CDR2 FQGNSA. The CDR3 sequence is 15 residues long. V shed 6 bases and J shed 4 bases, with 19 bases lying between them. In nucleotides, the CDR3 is TGTGCCAGCAGTCTAACCGCCGGGAATAAATACGAGCAGTACTTC. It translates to CASSLTAGNKYEQYF.

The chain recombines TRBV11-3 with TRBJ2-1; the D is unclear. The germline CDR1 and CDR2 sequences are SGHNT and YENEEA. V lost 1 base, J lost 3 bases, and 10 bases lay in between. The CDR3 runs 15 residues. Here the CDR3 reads CASSLGTQHYNEQFF. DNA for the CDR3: TGTGCCAGCAGCTTAGGTACACAACACTACAATGAGCAGTTCTTC.

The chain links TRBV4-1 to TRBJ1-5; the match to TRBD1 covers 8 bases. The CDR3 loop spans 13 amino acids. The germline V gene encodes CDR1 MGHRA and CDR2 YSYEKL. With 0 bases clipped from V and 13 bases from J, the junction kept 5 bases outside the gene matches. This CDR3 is CASSQDRQGAQHF. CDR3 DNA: TGCGCCAGCAGCCAAGATCGGCAGGGGGCACAGCATTTT.

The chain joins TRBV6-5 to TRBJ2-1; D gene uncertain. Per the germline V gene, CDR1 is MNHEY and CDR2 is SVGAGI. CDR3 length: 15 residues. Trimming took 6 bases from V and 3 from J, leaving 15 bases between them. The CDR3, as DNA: TGTGCCAGCAGCCAGTTTTTGGCCGACTACAATGAGCAGTTCTTC. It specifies CASSQFLADYNEQFF.

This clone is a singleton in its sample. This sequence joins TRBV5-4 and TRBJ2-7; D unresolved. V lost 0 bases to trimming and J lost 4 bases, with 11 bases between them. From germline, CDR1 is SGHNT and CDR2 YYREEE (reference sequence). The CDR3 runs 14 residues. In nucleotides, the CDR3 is TGTGCCAGCAGCTTGGCCACCCGCGGTTACGAGCAGTACTTC. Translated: CASSLATRGYEQYF.

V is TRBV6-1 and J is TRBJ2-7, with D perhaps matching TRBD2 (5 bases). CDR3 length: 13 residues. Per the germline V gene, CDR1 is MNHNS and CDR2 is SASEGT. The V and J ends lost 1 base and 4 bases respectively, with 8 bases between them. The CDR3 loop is CASSEGTSYEQYV. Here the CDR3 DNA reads TGTGCCAGCAGTGAAGGGACTTCGTACGAGCAGTACGTC.

CDR3 DNA sequence: TGTGCCAGCAGTCTCCGGACAGGGGCGAACACTGAAGCTTTCTTT. It specifies CASSLRTGANTEAFF. This rearrangement joins TRBV27 to TRBJ1-1, with TRBD1 matching 9 bases. The germline V gene has CDR1 MNHEY and CDR2 SMNVEV (reference sequence). The CDR3 length is 15 residues. After removal of 5 bases from V and 1 base from J, the junction contained 5 bases not matched to a gene.

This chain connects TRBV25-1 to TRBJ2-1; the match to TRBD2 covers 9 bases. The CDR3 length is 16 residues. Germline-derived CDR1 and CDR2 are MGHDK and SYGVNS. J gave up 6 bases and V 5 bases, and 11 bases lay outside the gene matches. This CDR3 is CASSPHFSGRGNEQFF. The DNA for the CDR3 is TGTGCCAGCAGTCCTCACTTTAGCGGGAGAGGCAATGAGCAGTTCTTC.

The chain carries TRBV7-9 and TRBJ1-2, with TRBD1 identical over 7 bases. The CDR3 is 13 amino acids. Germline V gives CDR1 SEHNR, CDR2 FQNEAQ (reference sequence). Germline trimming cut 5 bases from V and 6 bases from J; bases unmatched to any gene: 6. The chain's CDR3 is CASSEQGRDGYTF. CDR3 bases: TGTGCCAGCAGCGAACAGGGGCGAGATGGCTACACCTTC.

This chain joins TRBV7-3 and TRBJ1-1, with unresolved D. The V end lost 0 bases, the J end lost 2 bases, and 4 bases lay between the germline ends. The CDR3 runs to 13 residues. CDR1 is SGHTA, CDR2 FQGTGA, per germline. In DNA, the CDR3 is TGTGCCAGCAGCTTAACGACAAACACTGAAGCTTTCTTT. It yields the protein CASSLTTNTEAFF.

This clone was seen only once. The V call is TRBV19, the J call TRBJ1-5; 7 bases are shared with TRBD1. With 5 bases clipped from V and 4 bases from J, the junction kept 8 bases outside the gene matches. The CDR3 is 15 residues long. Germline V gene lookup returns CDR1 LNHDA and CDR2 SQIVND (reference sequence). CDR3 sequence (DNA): TGTGCCAGTAGTTCTAACTCAGGGGGTAATCAGCCCCAGCATTTT. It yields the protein CASSSNSGGNQPQHF.

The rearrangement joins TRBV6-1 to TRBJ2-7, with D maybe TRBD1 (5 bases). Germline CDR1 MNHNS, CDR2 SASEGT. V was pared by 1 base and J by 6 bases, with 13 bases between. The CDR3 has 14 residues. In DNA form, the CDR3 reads TGTGCCAGCAGTGAAGAAGAGACAGCATCCGAGCAGTACTTC. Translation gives CASSEEETASEQYF.

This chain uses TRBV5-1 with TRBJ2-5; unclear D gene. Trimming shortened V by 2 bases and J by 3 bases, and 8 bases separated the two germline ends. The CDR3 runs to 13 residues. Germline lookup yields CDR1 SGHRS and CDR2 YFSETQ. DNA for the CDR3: TGCGCCAGCAGCTTTGAGGCAGAAGAGACCCAGTACTTC. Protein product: CASSFEAEETQYF.

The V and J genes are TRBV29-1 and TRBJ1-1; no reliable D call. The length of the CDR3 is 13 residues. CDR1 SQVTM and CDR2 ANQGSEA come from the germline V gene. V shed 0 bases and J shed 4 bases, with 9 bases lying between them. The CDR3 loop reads CSVEDRMGTEAFF. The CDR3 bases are TGCAGCGTTGAAGACAGGATGGGCACTGAAGCTTTCTTT.

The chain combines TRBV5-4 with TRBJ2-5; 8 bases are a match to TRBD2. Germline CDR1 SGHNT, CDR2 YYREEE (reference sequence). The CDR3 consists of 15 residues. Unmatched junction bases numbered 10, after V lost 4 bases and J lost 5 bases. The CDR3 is CASSLPGPGGETQYF. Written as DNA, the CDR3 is TGTGCCAGCAGCCTGCCGGGACCGGGGGGGGAGACCCAGTACTTC.

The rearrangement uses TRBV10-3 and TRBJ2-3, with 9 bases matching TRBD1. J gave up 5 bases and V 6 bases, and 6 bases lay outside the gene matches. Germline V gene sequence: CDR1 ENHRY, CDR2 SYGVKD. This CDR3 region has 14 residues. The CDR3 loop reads CAIRGDRVEDTQYF. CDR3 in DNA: TGTGCCATCAGGGGGGACAGGGTTGAAGATACGCAGTATTTT.

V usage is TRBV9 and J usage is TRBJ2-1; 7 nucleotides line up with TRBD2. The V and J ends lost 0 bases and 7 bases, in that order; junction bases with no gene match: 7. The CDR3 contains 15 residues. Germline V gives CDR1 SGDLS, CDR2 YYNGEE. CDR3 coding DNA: TGTGCCAGCAGCGTAGCAGCGGGAAAGCTGAATGAGCAGTTCTTC. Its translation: CASSVAAGKLNEQFF.

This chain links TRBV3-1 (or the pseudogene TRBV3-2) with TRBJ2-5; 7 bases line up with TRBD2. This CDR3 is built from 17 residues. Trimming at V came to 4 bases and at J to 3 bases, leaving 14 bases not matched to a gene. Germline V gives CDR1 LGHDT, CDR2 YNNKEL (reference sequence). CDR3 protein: CASSRDLSGRMEETQYF. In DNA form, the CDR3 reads TGTGCCAGCAGCCGCGACCTTAGCGGGCGGATGGAAGAGACCCAGTACTTC.

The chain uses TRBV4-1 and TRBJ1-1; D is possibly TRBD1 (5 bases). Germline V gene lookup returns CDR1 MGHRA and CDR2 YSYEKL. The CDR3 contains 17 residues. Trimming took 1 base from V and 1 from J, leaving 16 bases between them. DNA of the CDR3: TGCGCCAGCAGCCAAGCGGCCTTGGGGCCTGCGAACACTGAAGCTTTCTTT. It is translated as CASSQAALGPANTEAFF.

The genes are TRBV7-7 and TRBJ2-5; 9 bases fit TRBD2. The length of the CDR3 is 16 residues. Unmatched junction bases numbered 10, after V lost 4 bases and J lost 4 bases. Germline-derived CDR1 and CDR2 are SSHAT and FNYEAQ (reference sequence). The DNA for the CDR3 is TGTGCCAGCAGCTCACCAAAAGCGGGAGGTGGAGAGACCCAGTACTTC. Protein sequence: CASSSPKAGGGETQYF.

The CDR3 is CASSPLRETNTGELFF. The DNA of the CDR3 is TGTGCCAGCAGCCCTTTGCGGGAGACGAACACCGGGGAGCTGTTTTTT. V usage is TRBV5-6 and J usage is TRBJ2-2; 7 bases match TRBD2. The ends lost 4 bases at V and 0 bases at J; junction bases unmatched: 6. CDR3 size: 16 residues. Per germline, CDR1 SGHDT and CDR2 YYEEEE.

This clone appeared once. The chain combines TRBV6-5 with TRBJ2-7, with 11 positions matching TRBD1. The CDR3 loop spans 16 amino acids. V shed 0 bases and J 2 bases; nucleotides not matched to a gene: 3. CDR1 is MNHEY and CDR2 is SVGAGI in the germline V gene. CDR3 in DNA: TGTGCCAGCAGTTACTCTCAGGGACAGGGGGCCTACGAGCAGTACTTC. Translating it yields CASSYSQGQGAYEQYF.

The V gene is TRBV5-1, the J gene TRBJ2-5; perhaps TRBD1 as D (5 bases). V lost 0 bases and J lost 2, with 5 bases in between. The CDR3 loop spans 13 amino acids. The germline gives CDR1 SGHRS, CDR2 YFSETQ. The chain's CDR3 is CASSLDRQETQYF. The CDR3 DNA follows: TGCGCCAGCAGCTTGGACAGGCAAGAGACCCAGTACTTC.